This entry lists 9 T cell receptor beta chains sequenced from one sample in a study of T cells in Graves' hyperthyroidism and ophthalmopathy. TCR beta CDR3 sequences were amplified from RNA transcripts. The HTBI primer set drove a first-round RT-PCR of the TCR CDR3. Using its own MiXCR run on the multiplex PCR reads, TCRdb lists one record per CDR3 protein. Here the sample spans 300,000 to 450,000 distinct CDR3 sequences, 15% to 18% being singletons. Sequenced material: blood. These TCRs come from a woman younger than 30 with Graves' hyperthyroidism that later progressed to Graves' ophthalmopathy.

Many counts were recorded for this clonotype. The genes are TRBV20-1 and TRBJ1-5, with 7 nucleotides matching TRBD1. Germline values: CDR1 DFQATT, CDR2 SNEGSKA (reference sequence). The CDR3 spans 15 residues. V dropped 6 bases and J dropped 0; count of bases not matched to a gene: 8. DNA for the CDR3: TGCAGTGCAGACCAGGGGGGGTATAGCAATCAGCCCCAGCATTTT. This translates into CSADQGGYSNQPQHF.

This clonotype was picked up a small number of times. This chain connects TRBV24-1 to TRBJ1-5; D uncertain. Trimming removed 3 bases at V and 0 bases at J, with 8 bases between. CDR1 is KGHDR and CDR2 is SFDVKD in the germline V gene. CDR3 size: 15 residues. The CDR3 DNA sequence: TGTGCCACCAGTGATCAAGACGGTAGCAATCAGCCCCAGCATTTT. Translating it yields CATSDQDGSNQPQHF.

This clonotype was observed many times. J is TRBJ2-3 and V is TRBV20-1; possibly TRBD2 for D (7 bases). This CDR3 contains 16 residues. V lost 3 bases to trimming and J lost 0 bases, with 16 bases between them. Per the germline V gene, CDR1 is DFQATT and CDR2 is SNEGSKA (reference sequence). The CDR3 spells CSARSRSGTSTDTQYF. CDR3 sequence (DNA): TGCAGTGCTAGGAGCCGAAGCGGGACAAGCACAGATACGCAGTATTTT.

This rearrangement joins TRBV7-8 to TRBJ1-4; D gene unclear. The germline gives CDR1 SGHVS, CDR2 FQNEAQ. Trimming cost V 3 bases and J 5 bases, with 13 bases left between them. The CDR3 totals 15 residues. CDR3 residues: CASSFSTESNEKLFF. CDR3 nucleotide sequence: TGTGCCAGCAGCTTTTCGACTGAATCAAATGAAAAACTGTTTTTT.

The V call is TRBV4-1, the J call TRBJ2-1; tentatively, D is TRBD1 (5 bases). CDR1 is MGHRA and CDR2 is YSYEKL in the germline V gene. The CDR3 loop spans 14 amino acids. Trimming shortened V by 4 bases and J by 7 bases, and 14 bases separated the two germline ends. The CDR3 reads CASSRPWGANEQFF. CDR3 in DNA: TGCGCCAGCAGCCGACCGTGGGGCGCGAATGAGCAGTTCTTC.

The chain couples TRBV4-3 to TRBJ2-1; 7 positions agree with TRBD2. The CDR3 extends over 18 amino acids. Per germline, CDR1 LGHNA and CDR2 YSLEER. J gave up 1 base and V 0 bases, and 9 bases lay outside the gene matches. The CDR3 protein is CASSQDPPQGGSYNEQFF. The CDR3 DNA is TGCGCCAGCAGCCAAGATCCCCCCCAGGGAGGGTCCTACAATGAGCAGTTCTTC.

The V call is TRBV29-1, the J call TRBJ1-2; a possible D gene is TRBD1 (6 bases). The CDR3 consists of 13 residues. Germline CDR1 and CDR2: SQVTM and ANQGSEA. V lost 6 bases and J lost 3, with 14 bases in between. CDR3 region: CSVIRQDDYGYTF. CDR3 sequence (DNA): TGCAGCGTAATAAGACAGGACGACTATGGCTACACCTTC.

This clonotype was found a few times. This chain links TRBV27 with TRBJ2-5, with 13 bases aligning to TRBD2. Unmatched junction bases numbered 5, after V lost 5 bases and J lost 2 bases. CDR1 is MNHEY, CDR2 SMNVEV, per germline (reference sequence). The CDR3 sequence is 16 residues long. CDR3 in amino acids: CASSPGTSGTQETQYF. The CDR3 bases are TGTGCCAGCAGTCCCGGGACTAGCGGGACTCAAGAGACCCAGTACTTC.

This clonotype was seen repeatedly, ten times or more. The gene calls are TRBV14 and TRBJ2-3; D is unclear. Deletions cut 4 bases from V and 7 bases from J, with 15 bases between. Germline loops: CDR1 SGHDN, CDR2 FVKESK. The CDR3 sequence is 14 residues long. CDR3 region: CASSPRHKRNTQYF. The CDR3 DNA reads TGTGCCAGCAGCCCACGACACAAGAGGAATACGCAGTATTTT.